This T cell receptor beta chain was sequenced during a study of T cell responses to AZD1222 COVID-19 vaccine. Study details: Second doses at about 4 or about 12 weeks were pooled.

Only in-frame clones appear in the TCRdb table, and some are missing; sequencing was by immunoSEQ multiplex PCR. The top ten clones hold about 5% of a sample with approximately 88,000 clones, around 92% of them seen once. The study, taken as a whole, reports: Of spike-specific TCRs, nearly half reportedly target regions left unmutated in variants. With two AZD1222 doses given, Spike-specific TCR breadth and depth both rose. Donor demographics were predominantly white British with a female majority; clonal diversity may be underestimated.

Germline CDR1 SGHKS, CDR2 YYEKEE (reference sequence). The CDR3 totals 14 residues. Between the trimmed V and J ends, which lost 1 base and 6 bases, there was a span of 10 bases. With respect to this clone: Its antigen is unidentified.

The TCR originated in an adult in good health. Sequencing was performed on peripheral blood, taken on day 0 of AZD1222 vaccination. The chain links TRBV5-5 to TRBJ2-2, with D maybe TRBD1 (5 bases). The CDR3 spells CASSLRGLAGELFF. The CDR3 nucleotides read TGTGCCAGCAGCTTGAGGGGCCTAGCCGGGGAGCTGTTTTTT.